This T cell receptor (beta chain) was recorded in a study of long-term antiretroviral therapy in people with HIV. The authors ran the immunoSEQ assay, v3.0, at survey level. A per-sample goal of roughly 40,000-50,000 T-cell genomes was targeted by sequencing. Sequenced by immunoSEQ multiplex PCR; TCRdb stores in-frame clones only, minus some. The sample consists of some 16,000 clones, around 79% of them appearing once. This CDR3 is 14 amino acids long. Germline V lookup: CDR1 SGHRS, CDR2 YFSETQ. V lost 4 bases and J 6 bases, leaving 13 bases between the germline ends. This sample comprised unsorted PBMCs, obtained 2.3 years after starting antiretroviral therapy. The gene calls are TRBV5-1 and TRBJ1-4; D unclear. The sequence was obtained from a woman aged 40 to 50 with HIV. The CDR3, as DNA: TGCGCCAGCAGCCTTCTGGTGGAGGATGAAAAACTGTTTTTT. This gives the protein CASSLLVEDEKLFF.